The source of this T cell receptor beta chain is a study of cytomegalovirus exposure and HLA in healthy donors. General study points: Later analysis associated a missense DCLRE1C variant with TCR beta V- and J-gene trimming. The later analysis indicated that the majority of CMV-associated TCR beta chains appeared HLA-restricted. There were several of the most significant clusters that appeared linked to common viral pathogens in a later analysis.

PCR employed 60 Vbeta and 13 Jbeta primers. Under the authors' procedure: In a later analysis, of 80 million or so unique beta chains, roughly 9.9 million appeared in at least two donors. The repertoire was sequenced with immunoSEQ multiplex PCR; TCRdb's copy has only in-frame clones and lacks some. V, J and clone size derive from that table, while D and trimming were established from the DNA sequence. Of 120,000 to 150,000 clones listed, over 70% were seen once; the top ten hold almost 7%. Comments on this clone: Its matching antigen is unknown.

The receptor was derived from a man aged 35 to 55 in good health and CMV-seropositive. The sample was PBMCs.

Here the CDR3 DNA reads TGTGCCAGCAGGCTAGGGGTTAGCACAGATACGCAGTATTTT. This codes for CASRLGVSTDTQYF. The chain recombines TRBV11-2 with TRBJ2-3; D perhaps matches TRBD1 (5 bases). The CDR3 runs to 14 residues. Deletions cut 6 bases from V and 0 bases from J, with 10 bases between. CDR1 is SGHAT and CDR2 is FQNNGV in the germline V gene.